The source of this T cell receptor (beta chain) is a study of blood T cell repertoires in COVID-19. Study-wide context: There were acute and convalescent COVID-19 samples, and they came from the United States, Italy and Spain. PBMCs, B-cell-depleted T cells, or T cells were the source of the cDNA or gDNA that made up the material.

CDR1 MNHEY and CDR2 SVGEGT come from the germline V gene. Trimming cost V 2 bases and J 3 bases, with 13 bases left between them. This CDR3 has 16 residues. The method was immunoSEQ multiplex PCR; TCRdb's version includes in-frame clones alone and lacks a portion of them. The repertoire holds 150,000 to 200,000 clones, with around 90% as singletons. The chain employs TRBV6-2 or TRBV6-3 and TRBJ2-2; D not certain. The sequence was collected from a man in his sixties with active or convalescent COVID-19. Sample: peripheral blood. The CDR3 protein is CASSYDKTMDTGELFF. The CDR3 coding sequence is TGTGCCAGCAGTTACGACAAAACAATGGACACCGGGGAGCTGTTTTTT.